These T cell receptor beta chains were read from a single sample in a study of blood T cell repertoires in COVID-19. Using immunoSEQ multiplex PCR, the repertoire was profiled, and TCRdb retains in-frame clones only, with some absent. The table includes hundreds of thousands of clones, approximately 89% detected once. The sample consisted of PBMCs or T cells enriched from blood (not recorded which). These TCRs come from a man in his forties or fifties in a cohort exposed to, infected with or recovered from COVID-19 (not recorded which). CDR3s include the opening cysteine and the closing phenylalanine or tryptophan. Fields, in order: D gene, V gene, J gene, clone size, CDR3 DNA, CDR3 protein. D genes are given only for firm matches. Clone size is not always given. Where it is, it says once, few, many or a class for expanded clones.

-	TRBV7-9	TRBJ2-1	-	TGTGCCAGCAGCTTAGATTGGAGGTACAATGAGCAGTTCTTC	CASSLDWRYNEQFF
-	TRBV3-1/TRBV3-2	TRBJ2-2	-	TGTGCCAGCTCTTACACCGGGGAGCTGTTTTTT	CASSYTGELFF
TRBD1	TRBV12-5	TRBJ2-7	-	TGTGCTAGTGCCTCCGGGACAGGACCCTACGAGCAGTACTTC	CASASGTGPYEQYF
TRBD1	TRBV5-1	TRBJ2-1	once	TGCGCCAGCAGCTTGATTTGGCAACCGGGACAGCACAATGAGCAGTTCTTC	CASSLIWQPGQHNEQFF
TRBD2	TRBV2	TRBJ2-5	-	TGTGCCAGCAGTGGAGAGTACGCGGGAGGGCAAGAGACCCAGTACTTC	CASSGEYAGGQETQYF
-	TRBV15	TRBJ1-5	-	TGTGCCACCAGCAGACGGGGACATGACAATCAGCCCCAGCATTTT	CATSRRGHDNQPQHF
-	TRBV18	TRBJ1-5	-	TGTGCCAGCTCACCAGGAATGGAGATGAATCAGCCCCAGCATTTT	CASSPGMEMNQPQHF
-	TRBV5-5	TRBJ2-3	-	TGTGCCAGCAGCTGGGCAGGACTTAGCACAGATACGCAGTATTTT	CASSWAGLSTDTQYF
-	TRBV7-7	TRBJ2-1	-	TGTGCCAGCAGCCCGGTGGGGGGCTCCTACAATGAGCAGTTCTTC	CASSPVGGSYNEQFF
-	TRBV28	TRBJ1-2	-	TGTGCCAGCAGGAACCAAATTGATACACCGGGCTACACCTTC	CASRNQIDTPGYTF
TRBD1	TRBV9	TRBJ2-2	-	TGTGCCAGCAGCGTAGTAGGGGGGACAGGGCTGAACACCGGGGAGCTGTTTTTT	CASSVVGGTGLNTGELFF
TRBD1	TRBV27	TRBJ1-2	-	TGTGCCAGCAGTTTTCTGCACCAGGGGGCGCATGGCTACACCTTC	CASSFLHQGAHGYTF
-	TRBV5-1	TRBJ1-2	-	TGCGCCAGCAGCTTTACCGGGATTAACTATGGCTACACCTTC	CASSFTGINYGYTF
-	TRBV20-1	TRBJ2-7	many	TGCAGTGCTAGTCCGGGAACCTACGAGCAGTACTTC	CSASPGTYEQYF
-	TRBV6-5	TRBJ1-2	-	TGTGCCAGCAGCCGGACAGATCAGAAGGGCTACACCTTC	CASSRTDQKGYTF
TRBD1	TRBV6-4	TRBJ2-4	-	TGTGCCAGCTGCCCGGGACAGGGCTTTTCGTGCTTC	CASCPGQGFSCF
TRBD1	TRBV11-3	TRBJ2-5	-	TGTGCCAGCAGCTTATCCGGGACAGGGGGCCAAGAGACCCAGTACTTC	CASSLSGTGGQETQYF
-	TRBV28	TRBJ1-2	-	TGTGCCAGCAGCGCGGGGCAGGGCTACACCTTC	CASSAGQGYTF
-	TRBV2	TRBJ1-2	-	TGTGCCAGCACTGTGAGGGGGACACCCTCCAACTATGGCTACACCTTC	CASTVRGTPSNYGYTF
-	TRBV9	TRBJ2-1	-	TGTGCCAGCACGGAGGGGCTGAAATACAATGAGCAGTTCTTC	CASTEGLKYNEQFF
-	TRBV5-6	TRBJ1-6	-	TGTGCCAGCAGCTTAATGGTCGGGGGAGATTCACCCCTCCACTTT	CASSLMVGGDSPLHF
-	TRBV25-1	TRBJ2-3	-	TGTGCCAGCGTCACGGCGGGGAGGGGGTTTACAGATACGCAGTATTTT	CASVTAGRGFTDTQYF
TRBD1	TRBV18	TRBJ2-6	-	TGTGCCAGCTCACCAGACAGGGCCGGCTCTGGGGCCAACGTCCTGACTTTC	CASSPDRAGSGANVLTF
TRBD1	TRBV4-2	TRBJ2-1	few	TGTGCCAGCAGCCAAGCCCCGGGGCAGGGGGCAAATGAGCAGTTCTTC	CASSQAPGQGANEQFF
TRBD1	TRBV5-1	TRBJ1-6	-	TGCGCCAGCAGCTCCGGACAGGGGGGACCCTATAATTCACCCCTCCACTTT	CASSSGQGGPYNSPLHF
-	TRBV3-1/TRBV3-2	TRBJ1-6	-	TGTGCCAGCAGCCCCGGAGTGGCTAGAGGTAATTCACCCCTCCACTTT	CASSPGVARGNSPLHF
-	TRBV11-2	TRBJ1-3	-	TGTGCCAGCAGACTAGCGGGGGTTGACACCATATATTTT	CASRLAGVDTIYF
TRBD2	TRBV25-1	TRBJ2-1	-	TGTGCCAGCAGTGGGCTTACACCGGGGACTAGCGTCTACAATGAGCAGTTCTTC	CASSGLTPGTSVYNEQFF
-	TRBV9	TRBJ1-3	-	TGTGCCAGCAGCCCCAACCCGGGGTCTGGAAACACCATATATTTT	CASSPNPGSGNTIYF
-	TRBV7-2	TRBJ2-1	-	TGTGCCAGCAGCTGGGGGGTCAATGAGCAGTTCTTC	CASSWGVNEQFF
-	TRBV19	TRBJ2-2	few	TGTGCCAGCCACCCCGGGGGGAACACCGGGGAGCTGTTTTTT	CASHPGGNTGELFF
-	TRBV19	TRBJ2-3	-	TGTGCCACCGGAACAGGGCTGATCACAGATACGCAGTATTTT	CATGTGLITDTQYF
TRBD1	TRBV7-3	TRBJ2-1	-	TGTGCCAGCAGCCCCAACAGGGGGAACTACAATGAGCAGTTCTTC	CASSPNRGNYNEQFF
TRBD1	TRBV2	TRBJ1-5	-	TGTGCCAGCAGTGAGGACAGGGGCATATCTAATCAGCCCCAGCATTTT	CASSEDRGISNQPQHF
TRBD1	TRBV27	TRBJ1-6	-	TGTGCCAGCAGTTCACAGGGGGAATCACCCCTCCACTTT	CASSSQGESPLHF
-	TRBV19	TRBJ1-2	-	TGTGCCAGTAAGGCTTGGACAGAAGCCTATGGCTACACCTTC	CASKAWTEAYGYTF